This T cell receptor (beta chain) appears in the sequencing data of a study of control samples from healthy donors and cancer patients. Profiling relied on immunoSEQ multiplex PCR, and the TCRdb table lists in-frame clones only, not all of them. The table has approximately 74,000 clones, about 94% seen once. This clone showed up just a few times. Sequencing input: blood. This sequence originates from a woman younger than 45 in good health.

CDR3 DNA: TGTGCCAGTAGAGAACCGGGACGGCTCAATTCACCCCTCCACTTT. It encodes CASREPGRLNSPLHF. This chain joins TRBV19 and TRBJ1-6; perhaps TRBD1 as D (5 bases). Germline CDR1 LNHDA, CDR2 SQIVND (reference sequence). The CDR3 has 15 amino acids. Trimming left V 6 bases short and J 7 bases short, with 16 bases between.